One sample yielded the 24 T cell receptor beta chains listed below, sequenced in a study of STAT3 mutations in large granular lymphocyte leukemia. General observations from the study: Every T-LGLL patient had at least one immunodominant TCRbeta clonotype.

Some clones are missing from TCRdb's copy, which holds only in-frame ones; the method was immunoSEQ multiplex PCR. The table lists around 5,400 clones, roughly 50% of them singletons. The antigens of these receptors remain unknown. The sample comprised peripheral blood mononuclear cells. These receptors all come from a woman in her seventies with T-cell large granular lymphocyte leukemia. Some clones in this sample may be carry-over from other donors' samples.

In its sample, this clone is medium-sized. The gene calls are TRBV15 and TRBJ2-7, with TRBD1 matching over 7 bases. J was trimmed by 2 bases and V by 5 bases; bases with no gene match: 9. There are 15 residues in the CDR3. Germline CDR1 and CDR2: LNHNV and YYDKDF (reference sequence). CDR3 in DNA: TGTGCCACCAGCGCTTCCGGGACAGTACCCTACGAGCAGTACTTC. The encoded protein is CATSASGTVPYEQYF.

This clone turned up a few times. V usage is TRBV29-1 and J usage is TRBJ1-4, with D perhaps TRBD1 (5 bases). V gave up 3 bases and J gave up 13 bases, with 15 bases separating them. Germline V gene sequence: CDR1 SQVTM, CDR2 ANQGSEA. This CDR3 region has 12 residues. The CDR3 nucleotides read TGCAGCGTTGATAATGGGGGTAGTGGACTGTTTTTT. Translating it yields CSVDNGGSGLFF.

CDR3 residues: CAFYREEGNTIYF. CDR3 DNA: TGTGCCTTTTACAGGGAAGAAGGAAACACCATATATTTT. This sequence joins TRBV30 and TRBJ1-3, with D tentatively TRBD1 (6 bases). CDR1 is GTSNPN and CDR2 is SVGIG in the germline V gene (reference sequence). The CDR3 has 13 amino acids. V dropped 7 bases and J dropped 4 bases, with 14 bases sitting between them.

This clone came up a few times. The CDR3 protein is CASRTGGNAGYTF. The CDR3 nucleotides read TGCGCCAGCAGAACAGGGGGCAACGCTGGCTACACCTTC. The chain employs TRBV10-2 and TRBJ1-2; 9 bases are shared with TRBD1. CDR1 and CDR2 (germline): WSHSY, SAAADI. Losses at the gene ends were 6 bases for V and 7 bases for J; bases not matched to a gene: 6. The length of the CDR3 is 13 residues.

The chain links TRBV30 to TRBJ2-7, with 10 bases fitting TRBD1. Germline lookup yields CDR1 GTSNPN and CDR2 SVGIG (reference sequence). The trim removed 2 bases at V and 4 bases at J, leaving 8 bases unmatched. The CDR3 totals 15 residues. CDR3 loop: CAWSQVDRGPYEQYF. The DNA for the CDR3 is TGTGCCTGGAGTCAGGTAGACAGGGGGCCTTACGAGCAGTACTTC.

The chain has TRBV15 and TRBJ1-2, with TRBD1 matching over 7 bases. The germline gives CDR1 LNHNV, CDR2 YYDKDF (reference sequence). CDR3 size: 14 residues. V lost 0 bases to trimming and J lost 6 bases; unmatched junction nucleotides: 4. The DNA for the CDR3 is TGTGCCACCAGCAGAGATTTCACAGGGGATGGCTACACCTTC. The encoded protein is CATSRDFTGDGYTF.

This chain joins TRBV5-1 and TRBJ2-1; TRBD2 aligns across 9 bases. The junction had 7 bases not matched to a gene; V was cut back by 2 bases and J by 7 bases. In germline, CDR1 is SGHRS, CDR2 YFSETQ. CDR3 length: 15 residues. The chain's CDR3 is CASSFKAGGWNEQFF. The CDR3 nucleotides read TGCGCCAGCAGCTTCAAGGCGGGAGGGTGGAATGAGCAGTTCTTC.

This chain joins TRBV18 and TRBJ1-1; D is perhaps TRBD1 (6 bases). This CDR3 region has 13 residues. Germline lookup yields CDR1 KGHSH and CDR2 LQKENI. V was cut by 4 bases and J by 7 bases, with 13 bases left in between. The CDR3 DNA reads as TGTGCCAGCTCACGGGGGCAGAACCATGAAGCTTTCTTT. Protein product: CASSRGQNHEAFF.

This rearrangement joins TRBV9 to TRBJ1-2; no clear D gene. The CDR3 sequence is 10 residues long. CDR1 and CDR2 from the germline V gene are SGDLS and YYNGEE. Trimming pared 7 bases from V and 5 bases from J, leaving 6 bases between. The CDR3 is CASAGYGYTF. The CDR3 nucleotides are TGTGCCAGCGCGGGGTATGGCTACACCTTC.

The gene calls are TRBV7-9 and TRBJ1-1; no reliable D call. This CDR3 comprises 13 residues. CDR1 is SEHNR and CDR2 is FQNEAQ in the germline V gene (reference sequence). Deletions cut 6 bases from V and 1 base from J, with 9 bases between. CDR3 in amino acids: CASRVVGNTEAFF. The CDR3 nucleotides read TGTGCCAGCAGGGTCGTAGGGAACACTGAAGCTTTCTTT.

The V gene is TRBV6-5, the J gene TRBJ1-3; 9 positions match TRBD1. The CDR3 is 14 residues long. Germline-derived CDR1 and CDR2 are MNHEY and SVGAGI. Trimming took 6 bases from V and 7 from J; bases not matched to a gene: 7. The CDR3 here is CASSSGTGFNTIYF. The CDR3 nucleotides are TGTGCCAGCAGCTCCGGGACAGGGTTCAACACCATATATTTT.

This rearrangement joins TRBV14 to TRBJ2-3, with 7 bases identical to TRBD2. V was pared by 10 bases and J by 1 base, with 11 bases of the junction left unmatched. Germline-derived CDR1 and CDR2 are SGHDN and FVKESK. The CDR3 consists of 15 residues. CDR3 sequence reads: CATAPGGDGTDTQYF. CDR3 DNA: TGTGCCACCGCCCCGGGGGGAGACGGCACAGATACGCAGTATTTT.

This chain links TRBV6-6 with TRBJ2-5, with 8 bases lining up with TRBD1. Unmatched junction bases numbered 7, after V lost 5 bases and J lost 5 bases. CDR1 and CDR2 (germline): MNHNY, SVGAGI (reference sequence). The CDR3 sequence is 14 residues long. The CDR3: CASSGGQGGETQYF. In DNA, the CDR3 is TGTGCCAGCAGTGGAGGACAGGGCGGGGAGACCCAGTACTTC.

This clone was seen a few times. The V call is TRBV5-1, the J call TRBJ1-2; D gene ambiguous. The CDR3 sequence is 15 residues long. V gave up 1 base and J gave up 5 bases, with 15 bases separating them. CDR1 and CDR2 (germline): SGHRS, YFSETQ. The CDR3 loop is CASSLTQLIPYGYTF. Written as DNA, the CDR3 is TGCGCCAGCAGCTTGACCCAGCTGATCCCTTATGGCTACACCTTC.

V is TRBV7-9 and J is TRBJ2-3, with D maybe TRBD1 (6 bases). Germline values: CDR1 SEHNR, CDR2 FQNEAQ (reference sequence). V was pared by 1 base and J by 2 bases, with 7 bases between. The CDR3 is made up of 14 amino acids. The CDR3 here is CASSLGTDTDTQYF. Here the CDR3 DNA reads TGTGCCAGCAGCTTAGGGACAGACACAGATACGCAGTATTTT.

The V call is TRBV5-1, the J call TRBJ2-1, with 15 bases lining up with TRBD2. The germline V gene has CDR1 SGHRS and CDR2 YFSETQ. CDR3 length: 16 amino acids. With V trimmed by 4 bases and J by 8 bases, 7 bases remained unmatched. The CDR3 nucleotides are TGCGCCAGCAGCCTGGGGACTAGCGGGAGGTACCATGAGCAGTTCTTC. Its translation: CASSLGTSGRYHEQFF.

The rearrangement links TRBV4-3 to TRBJ2-7, with D maybe TRBD1 (5 bases). Trimming took off 0 bases at V and 4 bases at J, with 10 bases between the two ends. Germline assignment: CDR1 LGHNA and CDR2 YSLEER. There are 14 residues in the CDR3. The CDR3 DNA reads as TGCGCCAGCAGCCAAGATAAGCAGGGATACGAGCAGTACTTC. Translating gives CASSQDKQGYEQYF.

The chain has TRBV30 and TRBJ2-2; D remains ambiguous. This CDR3 spans 11 amino acids. V lost 5 bases and J 4 bases, leaving 5 bases between the germline ends. The germline V gene encodes CDR1 GTSNPN and CDR2 SVGIG (reference sequence). This chain's CDR3 is CAWEATGELFF. CDR3 nucleotides: TGTGCCTGGGAGGCCACCGGGGAGCTGTTTTTT. Full variable domain (remainder filled in from reference TRBV30 and TRBJ2-2): SQTIHQWPATLVQPVGSPLSLECTVEGTSNPNLYWYRQAAGRGLQLLFYSVGIGQISSEVPQNLSASRPQDRQFILSSKKLLLSDSGFYLCAWEATGELFFGEGSRLTVL.

This clone was counted a single time. This chain joins TRBV7-9 and TRBJ2-5, with D perhaps matching TRBD1 or TRBD2 (5 bases each). Trimming removed 1 base at V and 4 bases at J, with 13 bases between. The CDR3 is 15 residues long. Germline V gives CDR1 SEHNR, CDR2 FQNEAQ (reference sequence). CDR3 sequence reads: CASSLGQGLAETQYF. In nucleotides, the CDR3 is TGTGCCAGCAGCTTAGGTCAGGGTCTAGCAGAGACCCAGTACTTC.

The V call is TRBV27, the J call TRBJ1-5; D is undetermined. The CDR3 spans 14 residues. Germline CDR1 is MNHEY and CDR2 is SMNVEV (reference sequence). Trimming stripped 3 bases from V and 0 bases from J, with 6 bases between. The CDR3 DNA is TGTGCCAGCAGTTTTGCCAATAGCAATCAGCCCCAGCATTTT. Protein sequence: CASSFANSNQPQHF.

This clone was seen more than once but under ten times. The chain carries TRBV20-1 and TRBJ2-3; the D is unclear. The CDR3 sequence is 10 residues long. Germline CDR1 is DFQATT and CDR2 is SNEGSKA (reference sequence). Trimming took off 3 bases at V and 5 bases at J, with 3 bases between the two ends. The CDR3 region is CSASGDTQYF. The CDR3 coding sequence is TGCAGTGCTAGCGGAGATACGCAGTATTTT.

The chain is built from TRBV6-6 and TRBJ2-7; 9 nucleotides align to TRBD1. CDR3 length: 15 residues. The germline CDR1 and CDR2 sequences are MNHNY and SVGAGI (reference sequence). With V trimmed by 5 bases and J by 1 base, 6 bases remained unmatched. This CDR3 is CASSGTGIHSYEQYF. The CDR3 DNA sequence: TGTGCCAGCAGTGGGACAGGGATCCATTCCTACGAGCAGTACTTC.

This clone was counted between two and nine times. The genes are TRBV6-5 and TRBJ1-2, with 10 bases fitting TRBD1. The germline gives CDR1 MNHEY, CDR2 SVGAGI. This CDR3 has 15 residues. Losses at the gene ends were 2 bases for V and 4 bases for J; bases not matched to a gene: 4. CDR3 nucleotide sequence: TGTGCCAGCAGTTACAAAGGACAGGGGGTCTATGGCTACACCTTC. Translated, it gives CASSYKGQGVYGYTF.

This clone was seen more than once but under ten times. The chain carries TRBV5-4 and TRBJ1-2; D is undetermined. CDR3 size: 12 residues. In germline, CDR1 is SGHNT, CDR2 YYREEE (reference sequence). V was shortened by 0 bases and J by 2 bases, with 2 bases between the two germline ends. DNA of the CDR3: TGTGCCAGCAGCTTGGGGAACTATGGCTACACCTTC. Protein: CASSLGNYGYTF.